This T cell receptor (beta chain) was identified in a study of response to subunit inactivated influenza vaccine. TCRdb re-derived calls from the RT-PCR reads in MiXCR, one entry per CDR3 protein. This table has hundreds of thousands of distinct CDR3 sequences, around 16% appearing once. There are 14 residues in the CDR3. CDR1 and CDR2 (germline): WSHSY, SAAADI. V dropped 10 bases and J dropped 0 bases, with 13 bases sitting between them. As for this clonotype: Its antigen is unknown.

Study-level findings and limits: Each seasonal flu vaccination may recruit only limited new T cells, authors suggested.

This sequence was found in a man in his forties or fifties who received an inactivated influenza vaccine. The sequencing used PBMCs from blood, collected 11 to 12 days after vaccination. The chain joins TRBV10-2 to TRBJ2-1, with D possibly TRBD1 on 6 matching bases. Written as DNA, the CDR3 is TGCGCCATCAGACAGGACAACTCCTACAATGAGCAGTTCTTC. It encodes CAIRQDNSYNEQFF.